This note documents a single TCR beta chain sequence. Its antigen is not known. The CDR3 has 16 residues. V was pared by 0 bases and J by 5 bases, with 7 bases of the junction left unmatched. Per the germline V gene, CDR1 is SEHNR and CDR2 is FQNEAQ (reference sequence). This sample is drawn from a study of T-cell memory formation after mild COVID-19. The overall study: For the most part, TCR clusters were specific to one donor.

In TCRdb, the 5' RACE reads were re-called with MiXCR into one record per CDR3 protein. Of about 560,000 distinct CDR3 sequences in the sample, approximately 15% were seen once. Whole-study results and caveats: Shrinking CD4+ clones resided mostly in CM and EM, and CD8+ ones in EMRA. Cross-reactive memory appears to have joined, as suggested by some responding clones showing up in pre-infection memory.

The chain uses TRBV7-9 and TRBJ2-5, with 9 bases matching TRBD2. This receptor was identified in an adult woman who had mild COVID-19 (a few samples of this study predate the infection). Cell type and time point are not known. Sequenced: PBMCs or a T cell subset sorted from them (not recorded which). The CDR3 protein is CASSLAAGGPEETQYF. CDR3 in DNA: TGTGCCAGCAGCTTAGCGGCGGGAGGGCCCGAGGAGACCCAGTACTTC.